These 24 T cell receptor beta chains share one sample of origin, sequenced in a study of blood T cell repertoires in COVID-19. Clones were read by immunoSEQ multiplex PCR, and TCRdb kept only the in-frame ones, dropping some. Of about 59,000 clones in the sample, 90% were seen once. The specimen was peripheral blood. The source is a man of 80 years or more with acute or convalescent COVID-19.

The J gene is TRBJ1-5, the V gene TRBV24-1; 9 nucleotides agree with TRBD1. The trim removed 2 bases at V and 3 bases at J, leaving 4 bases unmatched. Germline CDR1 and CDR2: KGHDR and SFDVKD. CDR3 length: 16 amino acids. The CDR3 DNA is TGTGCCACCAGTGATTCCCGGACAGGGGACAATCAGCCCCAGCATTTT. Translated: CATSDSRTGDNQPQHF.

The rearrangement uses TRBV24-1 and TRBJ2-5; 7 positions match TRBD1. The CDR3 has 15 residues. The J segment lost 2 bases and the V segment lost 4 bases, leaving 6 bases of the junction unmatched. CDR1 and CDR2 from the germline V gene are KGHDR and SFDVKD. This chain's CDR3 is CATSDTGTEQETQYF. The DNA of the CDR3 is TGTGCCACCAGTGACACCGGGACAGAACAAGAGACCCAGTACTTC.

The gene calls are TRBV4-2 and TRBJ1-3; 7 bases are shared with TRBD1. CDR3 size: 17 residues. Unmatched junction bases numbered 8, after V lost 3 bases and J lost 0 bases. CDR1 and CDR2 (germline): LGHNA, YNFKEQ. CDR3 in DNA: TGTGCCAGCAGCCAGATGGGACAGCGGGCCTCTGGAAACACCATATATTTT. Protein: CASSQMGQRASGNTIYF.

On this clone itself: The sample carries other DNA sequences with the same CDR3. The V gene is TRBV7-8, the J gene TRBJ1-2; D is unresolved. Trimming removed 5 bases from V and 4 bases from J, with 11 bases in between. Germline CDR1 is SGHVS and CDR2 is FQNEAQ. The CDR3 runs 13 residues. The CDR3 region is CASSPPGLYGYTF. The CDR3 nucleotides are TGTGCCAGCAGCCCCCCCGGTCTCTATGGCTACACCTTC.

Regarding this clone: The missing conserved phenylalanine or tryptophan at the end of this CDR3 makes a read error likely. The DNA is left out, because the CDR3 cannot be placed on it with certainty; the CDR3 is given as TCRdb lists it. V usage is TRBV19 and J usage is TRBJ1-4. CDR1 LNHDA and CDR2 SQIVND come from the germline V gene (reference sequence). The CDR3 spans 11 residues, counting both ends. This chain's CDR3 is CASSTGRGFCL.

The J gene is TRBJ2-7, the V gene TRBV23-1; 8 bases fit TRBD1. TRBV23-1 counts as an open reading frame of uncertain function. J was trimmed by 0 bases and V by 5 bases; bases with no gene match: 6. CDR3 length equals 15 residues. The CDR3 nucleotides are TGCGCCAGCAGTAGAACAGGGGGAGGCTCCTACGAGCAGTACTTC. Translation gives CASSRTGGGSYEQYF.

This chain links TRBV18 with TRBJ1-5, with 9 bases that match TRBD1. V lost 6 bases and J lost 8; bases outside the gene matches: 5. The CDR3 runs 13 residues. Germline V gives CDR1 KGHSH, CDR2 LQKENI. DNA for the CDR3: TGTGCCAGCTCGACAGGGGGTCGGGAGCCCCAGCATTTT. This codes for CASSTGGREPQHF.

The chain employs TRBV23-1 and TRBJ1-1, with TRBD1 identical over 8 bases. Being an ORF, TRBV23-1 has a function that is uncertain. This CDR3 region has 14 residues. The trim removed 4 bases at V and 4 bases at J, leaving 5 bases unmatched. The CDR3 is CASSPETGATEAFF. CDR3 in DNA: TGCGCCAGCAGTCCGGAGACAGGGGCCACTGAAGCTTTCTTT.

The chain carries TRBV19 and TRBJ1-2, with 7 bases aligning to TRBD1. Germline assignment: CDR1 LNHDA and CDR2 SQIVND (reference sequence). The CDR3 spans 14 residues. The ends lost 6 bases at V and 6 bases at J; junction bases unmatched: 10. CDR3 amino acids: CASREIGGKDGYTF. The CDR3 DNA follows: TGTGCCAGTAGGGAGATAGGGGGCAAAGATGGCTACACCTTC.

V and J are TRBV11-1 and TRBJ2-4; the match to TRBD2 covers 12 bases. Germline CDR1 SGHAT, CDR2 FQDESV (reference sequence). J was trimmed by 1 base and V by 2 bases; bases with no gene match: 0. CDR3 length equals 16 residues. The CDR3 loop is CASSLLAGGAKNIQYF. CDR3 sequence (DNA): TGTGCCAGCAGCTTACTAGCGGGGGGGGCCAAAAACATTCAGTACTTC. The full variable domain, with the rest looked up from reference TRBV11-1 and TRBJ2-4, is EAEVAQSPRYKITEKSQAVAFWCDPISGHATLYWYRQILGQGPELLVQFQDESVVDDSQLPKDRFSAERLKGVDSTLKIQPAELGDSAMYLCASSLLAGGAKNIQYFGAGTRLSVL.

This clone showed up just a few times. At the DNA level, this CDR3 is encoded by other sequences in the same sample as well. The V call is TRBV5-1, the J call TRBJ2-7; TRBD2 aligns across 8 bases. V lost 4 bases to trimming and J lost 2 bases; unmatched junction nucleotides: 8. From germline, CDR1 is SGHRS and CDR2 YFSETQ. CDR3 length: 15 residues. The CDR3 loop is CASSPGGAGAYEQYF. Here the CDR3 DNA reads TGCGCCAGCAGCCCCGGGGGAGCGGGGGCCTACGAGCAGTACTTC.

V usage is TRBV19 and J usage is TRBJ1-5; D is possibly TRBD1 (5 bases). This CDR3 comprises 14 residues. V shed 4 bases and J shed 6 bases, with 13 bases lying between them. In germline, CDR1 is LNHDA, CDR2 SQIVND (reference sequence). CDR3 protein: CASSKPGGGQPQHF. In DNA, the CDR3 is TGTGCCAGTAGTAAACCGGGGGGTGGTCAGCCCCAGCATTTT.

In this sample, this clone turned up once. The chain recombines TRBV30 with TRBJ2-2; a possible D gene is TRBD2 (6 bases). The CDR3 contains 15 residues. CDR1 and CDR2 from the germline V gene are GTSNPN and SVGIG (reference sequence). V was pared by 1 base and J by 6 bases, with 15 bases between. The CDR3 reads CAWSAGTSSAGELFF. The CDR3 DNA reads as TGTGCCTGGAGTGCCGGGACTTCATCCGCCGGGGAGCTGTTTTTT.

This clone was found once. This chain connects TRBV19 to TRBJ1-2, with 8 bases identical to TRBD1. Trimming cost V 6 bases and J 0 bases; bases outside gene matches: 6. The V gene's germline CDR1 is LNHDA and CDR2 SQIVND (reference sequence). This CDR3 has 15 amino acids. The CDR3 DNA follows: TGTGCCAGTAGGGCAGCGACAGGGGCTAACTATGGCTACACCTTC. This encodes CASRAATGANYGYTF.

V and J are TRBV15 and TRBJ1-4; D gene ambiguous. The CDR3 runs to 17 residues. CDR1 and CDR2 (germline): LNHNV, YYDKDF (reference sequence). V was cut by 0 bases and J by 5 bases, with 16 bases left in between. CDR3 sequence reads: CATSRDSSVYPNEKLFF. CDR3 DNA sequence: TGTGCCACCAGCAGAGATTCCTCTGTCTATCCCAATGAAAAACTGTTTTTT. The whole variable domain, remainder taken from reference TRBV15 and TRBJ1-4, is DAMVIQNPRYQVTQFGKPVTLSCSQTLNHNVMYWYQQKSSQAPKLLFHYYDKDFNNEADTPDNFQSRRPNTSFCFLDIRSPGLGDTAMYLCATSRDSSVYPNEKLFFGSGTQLSVL.

The chain has TRBV5-1 and TRBJ2-7; possibly TRBD1 for D (6 bases). Germline CDR1 is SGHRS and CDR2 is YFSETQ. Deletions cut 5 bases from V and 5 bases from J, with 20 bases between. This CDR3 comprises 15 residues. CDR3 DNA: TGCGCCAGCAGAGTTTTGGACAGCCCTCCCCACGAGCAGTACTTC. Its protein is CASRVLDSPPHEQYF.

The CDR3: CASSSNRGETQYF. In nucleotides, the CDR3 is TGTGCCAGTAGTTCCAACAGGGGAGAGACCCAGTACTTC. The chain is built from TRBV19 and TRBJ2-5; 7 bases are shared with TRBD1. The V gene end was trimmed by 5 bases and the J gene end by 4 bases; junction bases not matched to a gene: 4. The CDR3 has 13 amino acids. Germline assignment: CDR1 LNHDA and CDR2 SQIVND (reference sequence).

The chain links TRBV5-1 to TRBJ2-3; 8 bases agree with TRBD2. From germline, CDR1 is SGHRS and CDR2 YFSETQ. V was pared by 5 bases and J by 9 bases, with 20 bases of the junction left unmatched. The CDR3 has 17 amino acids. CDR3 residues: CASSTGFSGGPPETQYF. CDR3 nucleotides: TGCGCCAGCAGTACAGGGTTTTCGGGGGGGCCGCCTGAGACGCAGTATTTT.

J is TRBJ1-2 and V is TRBV6-5; perhaps TRBD1 as D (5 bases). V lost 10 bases, J lost 4 bases, and 16 bases lay in between. Germline assignment: CDR1 MNHEY and CDR2 SVGAGI. The CDR3 runs to 13 residues. The CDR3 region is CATQGPPTYGYTF. CDR3 bases: TGTGCCACCCAGGGTCCTCCAACCTATGGCTACACCTTC.

This clone has just one count. The genes are TRBV21-1 and TRBJ2-1; TRBD2, the table's D call, was not compared with the DNA. TRBV21-1 is tagged as a pseudogene. The CDR3 consists of 20 residues. In nucleotides, the CDR3 is TGTGCCAGCAGCAAAGGGGGTAGCGAGGAGCCCGAGATCCAATACAATGAGCAGTTCTTC. As protein: CASSKGGSEEPEIQYNEQFF.

Of note for this clone: Its ends do not fully match the called genes, so a read error is possible. The gene calls are TRBV7-7 and TRBJ2-7; 12 positions match TRBD1. Per germline, CDR1 SSHAT and CDR2 FNYEAQ (reference sequence). CDR3 length: 15 amino acids. The CDR3 reads CASSPLGTGGAEQYF. CDR3 nucleotides: TGTGCTAGCAGCCCCTTGGGGACAGGGGGCGCCGAGCAGTACTTC.

V is TRBV11-2 and J is TRBJ2-5; the D is unclear. Trimming shortened V by 0 bases and J by 5 bases, and 13 bases separated the two germline ends. Germline V gene data show CDR1 as SGHAT and CDR2 as FQNNGV. CDR3 size: 15 residues. CDR3 amino acids: CASSLDARSTETQYF. In DNA form, the CDR3 reads TGTGCCAGCAGCTTAGATGCGAGAAGTACGGAGACCCAGTACTTC.

The rearrangement links TRBV11-2 to TRBJ1-5, with a tentative D call TRBD1 (5 bases). Germline CDR1 SGHAT, CDR2 FQNNGV. The CDR3 covers 13 residues. The V end was cut by 5 bases, the J end by 6 bases, with 11 bases between. CDR3 nucleotide sequence: TGTGCCAGCAGCGGGGGGGTAGGTCAGCCCCAGCATTTT. This encodes CASSGGVGQPQHF.

The chain links TRBV3-1 (or the pseudogene TRBV3-2) to TRBJ2-2; 8 positions match TRBD1. Unmatched junction bases numbered 4, after V lost 1 base and J lost 6 bases. There are 15 residues in the CDR3. Germline CDR1 and CDR2: LGHDT and YNNKEL (reference sequence). The CDR3 protein is CASSQGQGISGELFF. The CDR3 DNA sequence: TGTGCCAGCAGCCAAGGACAGGGGATATCCGGGGAGCTGTTTTTT.